This TCR beta chain was obtained from a study of a mutant IDH1 vaccine in newly diagnosed glioma. About the research overall: Patients had eight vaccinations, in weeks 1, 3, 5, 7, 11, 15, 19 and 23. Every participant had undergone radiotherapy, temozolomide, or both before, and most underwent both.

Time point here: week 23, last vaccination. All doses held 300 ug of mutant IDH1 20-mer peptide, with topical imiquimod. Diagnosis in the donors showed new WHO grade 3 or 4 astrocytomas that were IDH1-mutant and ATRX-lost. The count of this clone is one. Its antigen is currently unknown. CDR1 is SGHRS and CDR2 is YFSETQ in the germline V gene. V shed 4 bases and J shed 7 bases, with 18 bases lying between them. The CDR3 spans 15 residues. Data came from immunoSEQ multiplex PCR; TCRdb stores just in-frame clones and leaves some out. The table records 77,000 or so clones, roughly 85% of them present only once. Study results and limitations: Variations in leading peripheral T cell clonotypes appeared to have no connection with pseudoprogression.

The source was PBMCs, collected from a glioma patient whose treatment included an IDH1 peptide vaccine. The clonotype was recovered from a woman in her 50s with glioma. This chain links TRBV5-1 with TRBJ2-1; perhaps TRBD2 as D (5 bases). The CDR3 sequence: CASSVAAGLLNEQFF. As DNA, the CDR3 is TGCGCCAGCAGCGTGGCGGCGGGCCTCTTGAATGAGCAGTTCTTC.